Listed below are T cell receptor beta chains from one sample, sequenced in a study of shared clonotypes between healthy human individuals. Data came from immunoSEQ multiplex PCR; TCRdb stores just in-frame clones and leaves some out. The sample holds millions of clones, about 93% seen once. Material for sequencing was naive CD8+ T cells from PBMCs. Receptors were obtained from a young man in good health. Some clones in this sample may be carry-over from other donors' samples. Each CDR3 is given with its conserved first and last residue. A D gene is named only where the DNA matches it firmly. Clone size is not always given. Where it is, it says once, few, many or a class for expanded clones.

abundance	v_gene	j_gene	d_gene	CDR3aa	CDR3nt
.	TRBV13	TRBJ2-7	.	CASSFSRTVEQYF	TGTGCCAGCAGCTTTTCCCGCACGGTCGAGCAGTACTTC
.	TRBV6-6	TRBJ2-1	.	CASRTGRNEQFF	TGTGCCAGCAGAACCGGCCGAAATGAGCAGTTCTTC
.	TRBV19	TRBJ2-3	.	CASRALASSTDTQYF	TGTGCCAGTAGAGCCCTAGCTTCTAGCACAGATACGCAGTATTTT
once	TRBV21-1	TRBJ2-1	.	CASSKVKFAGEGRFNEQFF	TGTGCCAGCAGCAAAGTAAAATTTGCCGGGGAAGGGCGTTTCAATGAGCAGTTCTTC
.	TRBV19	TRBJ1-4	TRBD1	CASSARDRGLEKLFF	TGTGCCAGTAGTGCCCGGGACAGGGGGCTTGAAAAACTGTTTTTT
.	TRBV28	TRBJ2-2	.	CASSPTGQIEGELFF	TGTGCCAGCAGTCCGACCGGACAGATAGAAGGGGAGCTGTTTTTT
.	TRBV12-2	TRBJ1-1	.	CASRFPTGTEAFF	TGTGCAAGTCGCTTCCCTACAGGGACTGAAGCTTTCTTT
.	TRBV7-6	TRBJ2-7	TRBD1	CASSLGQGAAEQYF	TGTGCCAGCAGCCTCGGACAGGGGGCAGCCGAGCAGTACTTC
.	TRBV10-2	TRBJ2-7	TRBD1	CACGQGDYEQYF	TGCGCCTGCGGACAGGGGGATTACGAGCAGTACTTC
once	TRBV11-3	TRBJ2-1	TRBD2	CASSSSGGPYNEQFF	TGTGCCAGCAGCTCTAGCGGGGGTCCCTACAATGAGCAGTTCTTC
once	TRBV11-2	TRBJ2-4	.	CASSFARGNIQYF	TGTGCCAGCAGCTTTGCCAGAGGAAACATTCAGTACTTC
.	TRBV29-1	TRBJ2-7	TRBD2	CSVEDERERGEQYF	TGCAGCGTTGAAGATGAGCGGGAGAGAGGGGAGCAGTACTTC
once	TRBV7-8	TRBJ2-4	TRBD1	CASSLIQGMGNIQYF	TGTGCCAGCAGCCTAATACAGGGGATGGGAAACATTCAGTACTTC
.	TRBV19	TRBJ2-7	.	CASSPRFLSSYEQYF	TGTGCCAGTAGCCCCCGTTTCCTTTCCTCCTACGAGCAGTACTTC
.	TRBV27	TRBJ2-7	TRBD1	CASSLGDRGWGAYEQYF	TGTGCCAGCAGTTTGGGGGACAGGGGCTGGGGGGCCTACGAGCAGTACTTC
.	TRBV5-1	TRBJ2-7	.	CASSSGRSYEQYF	TGCGCCAGCAGCTCAGGTCGCTCCTACGAGCAGTACTTC
.	TRBV27	TRBJ2-5	TRBD1	CASSLTGAGETQYF	TGTGCCAGCAGTTTGACAGGGGCGGGGGAGACCCAGTACTTC
.	TRBV27	TRBJ1-5	.	CASRGREDAYSNQPQHF	TGTGCCAGCAGAGGCAGGGAGGATGCGTATAGCAATCAGCCCCAGCATTTT
.	TRBV7-9	TRBJ2-2	TRBD1	CASTGTGGSGELFF	TGTGCCAGCACCGGGACAGGGGGCTCCGGGGAGCTGTTTTTT
.	TRBV15	TRBJ2-7	.	CATSSPRDWSTEQYF	TGTGCCACCAGCAGCCCCCGGGACTGGTCTACCGAGCAGTACTTC
once	TRBV2	TRBJ2-1	TRBD2	CASSEIASGSYNEQFF	TGTGCCAGCAGTGAAATTGCTAGCGGGAGCTACAATGAGCAGTTCTTC
.	TRBV28	TRBJ2-7	.	CASSFIGASSYEQYF	TGTGCCAGCAGTTTTATCGGGGCTAGCTCCTACGAGCAGTACTTC
.	TRBV29-1	TRBJ1-4	TRBD1	CSVVLQGDEKLFF	TGCAGCGTTGTTCTACAGGGGGACGAAAAACTGTTTTTT
.	TRBV28	TRBJ2-7	.	CASSLGQGWRLEQYF	TGTGCCAGCAGTTTAGGGCAGGGGTGGCGGTTGGAGCAGTACTTC
.	TRBV7-9	TRBJ2-3	.	CASSSMDRPTDTQYF	TGTGCCAGCAGCTCTATGGACCGACCTACAGATACGCAGTATTTT
.	TRBV11-2	TRBJ2-3	TRBD2	CASSFGLAGVRHTDTQYF	TGTGCCAGCAGCTTCGGACTAGCGGGAGTCCGACACACAGATACGCAGTATTTT
once	TRBV19	TRBJ2-1	TRBD2	CASSIVSGTYNEQFF	TGTGCCAGTAGTATAGTTAGCGGGACCTACAATGAGCAGTTCTTC
.	TRBV5-8	TRBJ2-7	.	CASSYEVKNEQYF	TGTGCCAGCAGCTATGAAGTAAAGAACGAGCAGTACTTC
.	TRBV11-2	TRBJ2-1	TRBD2	CASSLARLAGAYNEQFF	TGTGCCAGCAGCTTAGCCCGACTAGCGGGGGCCTACAATGAGCAGTTCTTC
.	TRBV29-1	TRBJ1-2	TRBD1	CSAATGAMYGYTF	TGCAGCGCCGCGACAGGGGCAATGTATGGCTACACCTTC
.	TRBV11-3	TRBJ2-2	.	CASSSYHSAGELFF	TGTGCCAGCAGCTCCTACCACAGCGCCGGGGAGCTGTTTTTT
.	TRBV7-9	TRBJ1-2	.	CTPEEAGPNYGYTF	TGTACCCCTGAGGAGGCAGGGCCTAACTATGGCTACACCTTC
.	TRBV10-2	TRBJ2-4	.	CASSESIQAKNIQYF	TGCGCCAGCAGTGAGTCGATTCAGGCCAAAAACATTCAGTACTTC
.	TRBV7-9	TRBJ1-1	.	CASLRVNTEAFF	TGTGCCAGCCTACGGGTTAACACTGAAGCTTTCTTT
.	TRBV28	TRBJ2-7	TRBD1	CASSGTGGLLSEQYF	TGTGCCAGCAGCGGGACAGGGGGACTACTTTCCGAGCAGTACTTC
.	TRBV18	TRBJ1-1	.	CASFPEVEIEAFF	TGTGCCAGCTTTCCAGAGGTAGAGATTGAAGCTTTCTTT
.	TRBV10-3	TRBJ2-3	.	CAISAPAGIADTQYF	TGTGCCATCAGTGCCCCGGCGGGAATCGCAGATACGCAGTATTTT
.	TRBV14	TRBJ2-4	.	CASSQGTSLAKNIQYF	TGTGCCAGCAGCCAAGGCACAAGCCTAGCCAAAAACATTCAGTACTTC
.	TRBV30	TRBJ2-7	TRBD1	CAWALGQGYEQYF	TGTGCCTGGGCATTGGGACAGGGGTACGAGCAGTACTTC
.	TRBV6-6	TRBJ1-1	.	CASRGRENTEAFF	TGTGCCAGCAGGGGCAGGGAGAACACTGAAGCTTTCTTT
.	TRBV6-1	TRBJ2-5	.	CASSDERVGEETQYF	TGTGCCAGCAGTGACGAACGGGTCGGGGAAGAGACCCAGTACTTC
.	TRBV28	TRBJ1-4	.	CASSLPRDGNEKLFF	TGTGCCAGCAGTTTACCTCGGGACGGGAATGAAAAACTGTTTTTT
.	TRBV5-6	TRBJ2-5	TRBD1	CASSQDRDQETQYF	TGTGCCAGCAGCCAGGACAGGGATCAAGAGACCCAGTACTTC
.	TRBV5-1	TRBJ1-3	TRBD1	CASSLATGGRNTIYF	TGCGCCAGCAGCTTGGCGACAGGGGGACGTAACACCATATATTTT